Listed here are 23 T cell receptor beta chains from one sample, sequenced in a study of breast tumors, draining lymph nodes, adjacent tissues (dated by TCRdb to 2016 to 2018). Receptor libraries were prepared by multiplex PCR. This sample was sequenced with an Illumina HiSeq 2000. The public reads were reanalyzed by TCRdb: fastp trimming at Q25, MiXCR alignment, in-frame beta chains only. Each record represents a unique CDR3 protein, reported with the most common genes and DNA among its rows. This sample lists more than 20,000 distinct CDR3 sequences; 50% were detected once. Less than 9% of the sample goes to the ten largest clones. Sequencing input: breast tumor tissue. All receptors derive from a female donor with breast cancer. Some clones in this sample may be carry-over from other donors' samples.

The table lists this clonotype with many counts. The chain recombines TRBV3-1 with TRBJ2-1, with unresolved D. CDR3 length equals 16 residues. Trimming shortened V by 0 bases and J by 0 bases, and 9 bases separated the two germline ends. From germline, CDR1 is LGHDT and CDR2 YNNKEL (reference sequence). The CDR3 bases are TGTGCCAGCAGCCAAGAACAGCTCAGCTCCTACAATGAGCAGTTCTTC. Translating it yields CASSQEQLSSYNEQFF.

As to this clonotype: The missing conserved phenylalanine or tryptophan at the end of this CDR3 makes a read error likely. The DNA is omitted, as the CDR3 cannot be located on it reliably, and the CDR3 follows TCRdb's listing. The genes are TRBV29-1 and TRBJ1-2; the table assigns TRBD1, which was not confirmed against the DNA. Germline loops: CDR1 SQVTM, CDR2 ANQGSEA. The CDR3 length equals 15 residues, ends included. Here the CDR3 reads CSVYGTAGDNQGHTL.

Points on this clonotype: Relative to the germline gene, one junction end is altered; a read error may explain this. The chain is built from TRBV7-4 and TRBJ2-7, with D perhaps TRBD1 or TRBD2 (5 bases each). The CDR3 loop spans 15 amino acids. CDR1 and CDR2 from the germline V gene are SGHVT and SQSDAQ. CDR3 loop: CASSVRGPGTYEQYF. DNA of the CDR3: TGTGCCAGCAGCGTTCGAGGACCAGGGACCTATGAGCAGTACTTC.

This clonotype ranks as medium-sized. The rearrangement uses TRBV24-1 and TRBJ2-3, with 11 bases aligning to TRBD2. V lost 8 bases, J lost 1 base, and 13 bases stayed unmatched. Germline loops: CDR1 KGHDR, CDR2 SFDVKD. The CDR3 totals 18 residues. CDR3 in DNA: TGTGCCACCATCTCTACTAGCGGGAGCCCCATCTGCACAGATACGCAGTATTTT. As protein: CATISTSGSPICTDTQYF.

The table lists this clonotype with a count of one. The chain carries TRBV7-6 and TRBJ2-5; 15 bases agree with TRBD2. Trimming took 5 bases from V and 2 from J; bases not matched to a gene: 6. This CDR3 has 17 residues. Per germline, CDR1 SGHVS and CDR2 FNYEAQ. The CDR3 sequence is CASSQGLAGGGQETQYF. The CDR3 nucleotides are TGTGCCAGCAGCCAAGGACTAGCGGGGGGGGGACAAGAGACCCAGTACTTC. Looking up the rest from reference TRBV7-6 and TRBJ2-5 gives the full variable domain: GAGVSQSPRYKVTKRGQDVALRCDPISGHVSLYWYRQALGQGPEFLTYFNYEAQQDKSGLPNDRFSAERPEGSISTLTIQRTEQRDSAMYRCASSQGLAGGGQETQYFGPGTRLLVL.

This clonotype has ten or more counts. The CDR3 sequence: CASSPKDRGNTGELFF. DNA for the CDR3: TGTGCCAGCTCACCAAAGGACAGGGGGAACACCGGGGAGCTGTTTTTT. The chain has TRBV18 and TRBJ2-2; 9 bases match TRBD1. From germline, CDR1 is KGHSH and CDR2 LQKENI. This CDR3 contains 16 residues. V shed 2 bases and J 1 base; nucleotides not matched to a gene: 2.

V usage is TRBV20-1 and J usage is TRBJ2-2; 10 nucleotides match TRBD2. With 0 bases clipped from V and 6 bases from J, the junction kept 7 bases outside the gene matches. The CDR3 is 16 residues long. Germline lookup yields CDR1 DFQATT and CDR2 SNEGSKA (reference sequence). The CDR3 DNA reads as TGCAGTGCTAGAGATGGTACTAGCGGGACGGCCGGGGAGCTGTTTTTT. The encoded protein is CSARDGTSGTAGELFF.

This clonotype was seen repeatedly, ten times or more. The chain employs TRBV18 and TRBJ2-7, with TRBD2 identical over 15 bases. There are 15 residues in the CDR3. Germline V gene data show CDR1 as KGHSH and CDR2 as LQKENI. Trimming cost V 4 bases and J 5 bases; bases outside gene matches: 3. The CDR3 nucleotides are TGTGCCAGCTCACGCGGGACTAGCGGGAGGAACGAGCAGTACTTC. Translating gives CASSRGTSGRNEQYF.

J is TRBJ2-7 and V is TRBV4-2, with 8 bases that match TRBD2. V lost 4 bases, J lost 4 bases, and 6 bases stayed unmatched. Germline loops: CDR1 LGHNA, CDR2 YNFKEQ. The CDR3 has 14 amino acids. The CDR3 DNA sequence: TGTGCCAGCAGCCGCCGGCCGGGAGGGTACGAGCAGTACTTC. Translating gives CASSRRPGGYEQYF.

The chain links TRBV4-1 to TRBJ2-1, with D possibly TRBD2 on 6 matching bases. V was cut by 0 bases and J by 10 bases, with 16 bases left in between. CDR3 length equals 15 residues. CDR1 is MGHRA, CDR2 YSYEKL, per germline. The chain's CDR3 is CASSQDARRGREQFF. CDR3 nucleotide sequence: TGCGCCAGCAGCCAAGATGCGAGGAGGGGCCGGGAGCAGTTCTTC.

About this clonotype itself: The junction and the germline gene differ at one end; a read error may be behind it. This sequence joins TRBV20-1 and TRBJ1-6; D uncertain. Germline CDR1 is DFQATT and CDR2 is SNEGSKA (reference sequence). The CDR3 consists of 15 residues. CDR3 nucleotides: TGCAGCGCAGACGAAGAGTTCTCCTATAATCCACCCCTCCACTTT. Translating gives CSADEEFSYNPPLHF.

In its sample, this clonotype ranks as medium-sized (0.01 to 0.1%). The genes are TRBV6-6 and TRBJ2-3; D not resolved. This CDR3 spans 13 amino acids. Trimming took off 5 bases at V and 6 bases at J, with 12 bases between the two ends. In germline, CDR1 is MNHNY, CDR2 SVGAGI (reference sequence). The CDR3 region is CASSQTPRDTQYF. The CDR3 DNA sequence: TGTGCCAGCAGTCAGACCCCCCGGGATACGCAGTATTTT.

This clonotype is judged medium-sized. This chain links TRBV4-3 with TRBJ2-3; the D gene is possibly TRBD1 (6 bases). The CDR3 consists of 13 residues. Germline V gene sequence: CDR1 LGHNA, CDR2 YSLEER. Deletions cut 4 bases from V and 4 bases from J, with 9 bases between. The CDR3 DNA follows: TGCGCCAGCAGCCCCCACAGGGCAGATACGCAGTATTTT. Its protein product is CASSPHRADTQYF.

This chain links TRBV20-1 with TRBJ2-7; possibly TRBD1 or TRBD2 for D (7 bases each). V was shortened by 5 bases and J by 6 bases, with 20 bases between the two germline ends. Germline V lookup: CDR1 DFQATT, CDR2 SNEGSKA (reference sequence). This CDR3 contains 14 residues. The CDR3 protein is CSASGTAGRPEQYF. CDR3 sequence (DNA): TGCAGTGCTTCGGGGACAGCGGGGAGACCCGAGCAGTACTTC.

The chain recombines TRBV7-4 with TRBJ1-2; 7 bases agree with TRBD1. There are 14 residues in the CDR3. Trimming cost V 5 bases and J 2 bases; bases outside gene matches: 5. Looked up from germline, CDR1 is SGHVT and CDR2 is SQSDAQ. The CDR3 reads CASSQGQENYGYTF. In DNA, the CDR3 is TGTGCCAGCAGCCAAGGACAGGAGAACTATGGCTACACCTTC.

CDR3 DNA: TGTGCCAGCAGCATCGCCGGACTAGCGGGAGGCGAGCAGTACTTC. Its translation is CASSIAGLAGGEQYF. The chain employs TRBV5-6 and TRBJ2-7, with 14 bases matching TRBD2. The CDR3 spans 15 residues. Germline values: CDR1 SGHDT, CDR2 YYEEEE. V gave up 4 bases and J gave up 6 bases; unmatched junction bases: 6.

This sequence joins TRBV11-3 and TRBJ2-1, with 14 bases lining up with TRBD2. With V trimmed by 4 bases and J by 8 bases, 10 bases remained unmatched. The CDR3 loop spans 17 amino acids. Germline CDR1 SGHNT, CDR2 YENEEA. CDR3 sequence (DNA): TGTGCCAGCAGCTCCGGGACTAGCGGGAGATGGTTCGATGAGCAGTTCTTC. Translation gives CASSSGTSGRWFDEQFF.

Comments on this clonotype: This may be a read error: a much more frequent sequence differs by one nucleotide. In nucleotides, the CDR3 is TGTGCCAGCAGCTTATTGGGACGTCCGAGTTCAGAAGCTTTCTTT. Protein product: CASSLLGRPSSEAFF. V usage is TRBV7-9 and J usage is TRBJ1-1; a weak D match, TRBD1 (5 bases). The CDR3 has 15 residues. Trimming took off 2 bases at V and 8 bases at J, with 18 bases between the two ends. Germline CDR1 and CDR2: SEHNR and FQNEAQ (reference sequence).

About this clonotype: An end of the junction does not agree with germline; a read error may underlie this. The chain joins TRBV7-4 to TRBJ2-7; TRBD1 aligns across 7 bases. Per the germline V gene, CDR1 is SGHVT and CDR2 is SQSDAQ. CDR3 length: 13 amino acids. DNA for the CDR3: TGTGCCGGCAGCCCGACAGGGTTAAGCGAGCAGTACTTC. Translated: CAGSPTGLSEQYF.

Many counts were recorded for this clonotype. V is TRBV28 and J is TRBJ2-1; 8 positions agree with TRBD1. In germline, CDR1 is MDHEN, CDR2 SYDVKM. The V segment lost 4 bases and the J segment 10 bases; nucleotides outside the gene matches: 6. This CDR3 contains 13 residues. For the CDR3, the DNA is TGTGCCAGCAGTTCCCAGGGGGCCTGGGAGCAGTTCTTC. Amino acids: CASSSQGAWEQFF.

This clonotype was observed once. The CDR3 is CASSLAAGAGSYGYTF. CDR3 bases: TGCGCCAGCAGCTTGGCCGCTGGGGCCGGTTCCTATGGCTACACCTTC. The chain links TRBV5-1 to TRBJ1-2; TRBD1 is a possible D gene (5 bases). Germline assignment: CDR1 SGHRS and CDR2 YFSETQ. The CDR3 length is 16 residues. V dropped 0 bases and J dropped 4 bases, with 16 bases sitting between them.

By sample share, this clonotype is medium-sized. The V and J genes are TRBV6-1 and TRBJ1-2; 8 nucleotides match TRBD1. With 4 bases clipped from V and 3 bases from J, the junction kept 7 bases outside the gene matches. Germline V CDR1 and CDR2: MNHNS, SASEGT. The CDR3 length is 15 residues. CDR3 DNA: TGTGCCAGCAGTGCCCAGACAGGGGCCCACTATGGCTACACCTTC. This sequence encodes CASSAQTGAHYGYTF.

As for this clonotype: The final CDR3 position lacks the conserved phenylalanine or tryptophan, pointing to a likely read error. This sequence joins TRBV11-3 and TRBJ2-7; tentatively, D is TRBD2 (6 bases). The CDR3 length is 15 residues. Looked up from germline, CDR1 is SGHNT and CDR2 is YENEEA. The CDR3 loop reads CASSPGWAGSYGQYL. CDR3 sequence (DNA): TGTGCCAGCAGCCCCGGTTGGGCGGGAAGCTACGGGCAGTACCTC.